This TCR beta chain was captured in a study of response to subunit inactivated influenza vaccine. Regarding this clonotype: Its target is not known.

Via MiXCR, TCRdb re-called the RT-PCR reads, giving one row per CDR3 protein. The sample includes roughly 570,000 distinct CDR3 sequences, approximately 15% of them seen just once. Study outcomes and limitations: The authors suggested that every seasonal influenza vaccination recruits few new T cells.

This specimen was PBMCs from blood, taken roughly 12 days after vaccination. The sequence came from a man over 45 who received an inactivated influenza vaccine.

In DNA, the CDR3 is TGTGCCAGCAGCTTAAGTACCCGCAATGAGCAGTTCTTC. The encoded protein is CASSLSTRNEQFF. The rearrangement uses TRBV7-2 and TRBJ2-1; D remains ambiguous. CDR1 is SGHTA and CDR2 is FQGNSA in the germline V gene. Trimming pared 2 bases from V and 6 bases from J, leaving 8 bases between. The CDR3 length is 13 residues.